This T cell receptor (beta chain) was found in a study of post-analysis software for immune sequencing data. Findings of the study overall: Those with multiple sclerosis, the patient group, showed significantly lower normalized Chao1 diversity than controls. TRBV segments more frequent in patients than in controls numbered several and included TRBV5-6, TRBV5-1 and TRBV20-1.

Incorporated into the TCR beta cDNA libraries were unique molecular identifiers, which served to reduce PCR and sequencing biases. Using its own MiXCR run on the PCR reads, TCRdb lists one record per CDR3 protein. The sample carries fewer than 850,000 distinct CDR3 sequences, less than 35% recorded once. Germline V gives CDR1 DFQATT, CDR2 SNEGSKA (reference sequence). The V and J ends lost 0 bases and 4 bases respectively, with 9 bases between them. The CDR3 runs 13 residues. Only a few counts were recorded for this clonotype. Antigen unknown. The TCR comes from a girl aged 5 to 17 with multiple sclerosis. The sequenced material came from blood. The chain couples TRBV20-1 to TRBJ2-5; D may be TRBD2 (7 bases). CDR3 bases: TGCAGTGCTAGAGACGGGGGGCTAGAGACCCAGTACTTC. Translated: CSARDGGLETQYF.